The present TCR beta chain was sequenced within a study of cytomegalovirus exposure and HLA in healthy donors. A remark on this clone: Its antigen is as yet unknown.

There are 12 residues in the CDR3. V dropped 10 bases and J dropped 7 bases, with 15 bases sitting between them. Per the germline V gene, CDR1 is SGHNT and CDR2 is YYREEE (reference sequence). Both 60 Vbeta primers and 13 Jbeta primers went into the PCR. Some clones are missing from TCRdb's copy, which holds only in-frame ones; the method was immunoSEQ multiplex PCR. The repertoire has around 130,000 clones, about 86% of them found once; the top ten carry 0.7%. General study results and limits: An analysis was carried out later, and it reportedly showed fewer N-insertions in an Asian-associated ancestry cluster than the approximately 660-donor mean. The authors excluded some V segments, including TRBV6-2 and TRBV6-3, as indistinguishable. Later on, an analysis showed TCR association rates differing by HLA locus, with DRB1 the most and HLA-C the fewest. Later genetic work tied a missense DCLRE1C variant to beta-chain V and J trimming.

The chain carries TRBV5-4 and TRBJ2-1; possible D gene TRBD2, 6 bases. The source material was PBMCs. This TCR was sampled from a man between 18 and 35 years old in good health and CMV-seronegative. The CDR3 DNA follows: TGTGCCGGAGGGGACTTAGCTAATGAGCAGTTCTTC. Amino acids: CAGGDLANEQFF.